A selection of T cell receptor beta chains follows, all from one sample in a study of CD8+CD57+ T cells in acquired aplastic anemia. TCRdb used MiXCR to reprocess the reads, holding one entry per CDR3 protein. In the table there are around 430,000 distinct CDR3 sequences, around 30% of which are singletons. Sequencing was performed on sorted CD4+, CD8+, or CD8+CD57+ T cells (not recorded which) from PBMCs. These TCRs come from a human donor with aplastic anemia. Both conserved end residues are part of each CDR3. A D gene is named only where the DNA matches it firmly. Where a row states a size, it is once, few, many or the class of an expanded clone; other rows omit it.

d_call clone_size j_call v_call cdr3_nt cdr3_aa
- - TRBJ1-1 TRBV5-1 TGCGCCAGCAGCTTCAATGGGGGCTCGAACACTGAAGCTTTCTTT CASSFNGGSNTEAFF
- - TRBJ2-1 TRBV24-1 TGTGTCACCAGTGACTCAAGGGCGATTGAGCAGTTCTTC CVTSDSRAIEQFF
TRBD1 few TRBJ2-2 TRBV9 TGTGCCAGCAGCTTGGACAGGGCCGGGGAGCTGTTTTTT CASSLDRAGELFF
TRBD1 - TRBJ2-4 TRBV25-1 TGTGCCAGCAGTGAATTAAGGGGGCACATTCAGTACTTC CASSELRGHIQYF
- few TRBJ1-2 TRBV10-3 TGTGCCTGGAGTGAGGGGGGTGGCGGCTACACCTTC CAWSEGGGGYTF
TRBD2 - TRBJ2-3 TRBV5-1 TGCGCCAGCAGCTGGGGAACTAGCGGGACAGATACGCAGTATTTT CASSWGTSGTDTQYF
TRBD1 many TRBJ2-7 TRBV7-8 TGTGCCAGCAGCAAGAGCCGGGACAGTCCCTACGAGCAGTACTTC CASSKSRDSPYEQYF
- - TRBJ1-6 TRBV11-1 TGTGCCAGCAGCTTAGTCGGGGCCCCTAGGGAATCACCCCTCCACTTT CASSLVGAPRESPLHF
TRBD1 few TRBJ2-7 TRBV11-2 TGTGCCAGCAGCTTGATAAGGGACAGGGGGCATGAAGAGCAGTACTTC CASSLIRDRGHEEQYF
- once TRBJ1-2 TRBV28 TGTGCCAGCAGTTCTGACACCCGAAATGGCTACACCTTC CASSSDTRNGYTF
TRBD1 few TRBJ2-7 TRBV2 TGTGCCAGCTCACCACTAGACAGGGTCCACGAGCAGTACTTC CASSPLDRVHEQYF
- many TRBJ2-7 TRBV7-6 TGTGCCAGCAGCTCATCCGGGGGAGTGTACGAGCAGTACTTC CASSSSGGVYEQYF
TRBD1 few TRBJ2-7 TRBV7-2 TGTGCCAGCAGCTCCCGGGACAGGGGTTTCAACGAGCAGTACTTC CASSSRDRGFNEQYF
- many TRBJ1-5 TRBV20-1 TGCAGTGCTGGAACTATTGATCAGCCCCAGCATTTT CSAGTIDQPQHF
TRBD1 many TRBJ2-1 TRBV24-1 TGTGCCACCAGTGATTTTGGGACAGGGGCCTACAATGAGCAGTTCTTC CATSDFGTGAYNEQFF